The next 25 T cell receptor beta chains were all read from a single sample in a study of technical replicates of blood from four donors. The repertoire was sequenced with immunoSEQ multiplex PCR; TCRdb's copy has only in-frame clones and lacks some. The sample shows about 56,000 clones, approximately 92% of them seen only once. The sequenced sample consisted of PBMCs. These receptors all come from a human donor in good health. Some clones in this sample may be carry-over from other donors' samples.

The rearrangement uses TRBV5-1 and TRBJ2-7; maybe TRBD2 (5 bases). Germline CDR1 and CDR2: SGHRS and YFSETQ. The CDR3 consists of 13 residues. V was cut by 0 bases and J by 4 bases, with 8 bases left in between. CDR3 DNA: TGCGCCAGCAGCTTGGACGGGGAATACGAGCAGTACTTC. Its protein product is CASSLDGEYEQYF.

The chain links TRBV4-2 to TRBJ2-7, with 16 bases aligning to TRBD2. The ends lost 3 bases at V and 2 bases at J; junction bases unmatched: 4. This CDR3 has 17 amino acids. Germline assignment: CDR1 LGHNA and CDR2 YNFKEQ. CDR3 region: CASSQGLAGGGPYEQYF. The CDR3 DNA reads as TGTGCCAGCAGCCAGGGACTAGCGGGAGGGGGGCCCTACGAGCAGTACTTC.

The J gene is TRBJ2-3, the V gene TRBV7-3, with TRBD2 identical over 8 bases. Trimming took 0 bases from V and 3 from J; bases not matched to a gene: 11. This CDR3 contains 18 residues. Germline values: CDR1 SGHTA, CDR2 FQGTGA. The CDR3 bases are TGTGCCAGCAGCTTAACGGTCCTAGGCGGGGGGCCGACAGATACGCAGTATTTT. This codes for CASSLTVLGGGPTDTQYF.

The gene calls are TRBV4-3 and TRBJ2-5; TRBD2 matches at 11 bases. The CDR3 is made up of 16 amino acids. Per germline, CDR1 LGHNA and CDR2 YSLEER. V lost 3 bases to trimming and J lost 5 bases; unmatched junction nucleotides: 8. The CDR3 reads CASSQGVAGGPETQYF. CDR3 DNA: TGCGCCAGCAGCCAGGGGGTAGCGGGAGGGCCGGAGACCCAGTACTTC.

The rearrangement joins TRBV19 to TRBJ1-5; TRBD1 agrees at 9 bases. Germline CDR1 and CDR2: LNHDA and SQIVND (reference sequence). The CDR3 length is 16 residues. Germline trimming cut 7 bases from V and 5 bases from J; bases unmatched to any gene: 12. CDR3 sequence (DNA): TGTGCCAGTAACCCCCGGACAGGGGAATTTGATCAGCCCCAGCATTTT. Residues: CASNPRTGEFDQPQHF.

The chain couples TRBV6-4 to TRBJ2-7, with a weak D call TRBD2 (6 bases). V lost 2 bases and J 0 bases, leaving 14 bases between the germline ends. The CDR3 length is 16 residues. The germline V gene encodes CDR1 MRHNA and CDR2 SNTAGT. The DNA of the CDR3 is TGTGCCAGCAGTGACGTTAGCGGAGGGAGCTCCTACGAGCAGTACTTC. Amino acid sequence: CASSDVSGGSSYEQYF.

In nucleotides, the CDR3 is TGTGCCATCAGTGGGCTAGCGGGAGATGAGCAGTTCTTC. This sequence encodes CAISGLAGDEQFF. The V and J genes are TRBV10-3 and TRBJ2-1; 10 positions agree with TRBD2. The CDR3 sequence is 13 residues long. The V and J ends lost 4 bases and 8 bases, in that order; junction bases with no gene match: 2. Germline-derived CDR1 and CDR2 are ENHRY and SYGVKD.

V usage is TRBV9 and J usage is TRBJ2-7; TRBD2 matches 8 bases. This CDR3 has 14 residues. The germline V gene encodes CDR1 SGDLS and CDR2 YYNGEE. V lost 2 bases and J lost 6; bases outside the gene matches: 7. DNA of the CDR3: TGTGCCAGCAGCGTTCTCCCGGGGGGGGCCGAGCAGTACTTC. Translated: CASSVLPGGAEQYF.

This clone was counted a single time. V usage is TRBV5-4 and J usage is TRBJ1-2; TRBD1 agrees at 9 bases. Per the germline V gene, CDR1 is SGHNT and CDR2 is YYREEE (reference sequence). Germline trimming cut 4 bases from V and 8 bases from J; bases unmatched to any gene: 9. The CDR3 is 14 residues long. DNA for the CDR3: TGTGCCAGCAGCCCGGGACAGGGATCATTCGGCTACACCTTC. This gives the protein CASSPGQGSFGYTF.

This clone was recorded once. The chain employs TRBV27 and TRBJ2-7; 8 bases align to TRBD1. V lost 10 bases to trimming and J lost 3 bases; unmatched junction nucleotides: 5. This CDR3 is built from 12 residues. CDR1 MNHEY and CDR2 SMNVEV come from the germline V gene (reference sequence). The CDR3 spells CATRGQDYEQYF. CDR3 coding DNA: TGTGCCACCCGGGGACAGGACTACGAGCAGTACTTC.

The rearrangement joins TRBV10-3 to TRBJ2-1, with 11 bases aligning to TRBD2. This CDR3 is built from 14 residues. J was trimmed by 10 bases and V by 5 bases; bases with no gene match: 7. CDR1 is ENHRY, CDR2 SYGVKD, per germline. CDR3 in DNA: TGTGCCATCAGTAAGGGACTAGCGGAGGTGGAGCAGTTCTTC. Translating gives CAISKGLAEVEQFF.

The CDR3, as DNA: TGTGCCAGCAGCTTACTCCTAGGACTAGCGGGGGGGCTGAAGGGCACAGATACGCAGTATTTT. Protein product: CASSLLLGLAGGLKGTDTQYF. V gene TRBV7-8 combines with J gene TRBJ2-3, with 15 nucleotides matching TRBD2. The CDR3 covers 21 residues. CDR1 is SGHVS and CDR2 is FQNEAQ in the germline V gene. Trimming at V came to 2 bases and at J to 1 base, leaving 13 bases not matched to a gene.

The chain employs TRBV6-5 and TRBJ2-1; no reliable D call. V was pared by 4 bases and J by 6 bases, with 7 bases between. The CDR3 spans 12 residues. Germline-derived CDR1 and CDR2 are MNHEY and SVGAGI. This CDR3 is CASSSWPNEQFF. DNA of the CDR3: TGTGCCAGCAGTTCTTGGCCCAATGAGCAGTTCTTC.

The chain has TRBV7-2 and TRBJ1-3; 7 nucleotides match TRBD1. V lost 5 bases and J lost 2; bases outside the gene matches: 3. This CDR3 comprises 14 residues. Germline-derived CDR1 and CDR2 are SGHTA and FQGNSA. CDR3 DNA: TGTGCCAGCAGCATCAGGGGGGCTGGAAACACCATATATTTT. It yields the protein CASSIRGAGNTIYF.

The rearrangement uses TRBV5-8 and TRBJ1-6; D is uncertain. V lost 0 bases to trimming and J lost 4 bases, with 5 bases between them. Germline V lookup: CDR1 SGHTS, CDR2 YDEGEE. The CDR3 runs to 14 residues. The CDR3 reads CASSLGRYNSPLHF. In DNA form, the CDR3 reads TGTGCCAGCAGCTTGGGGAGATATAATTCACCCCTCCACTTT.

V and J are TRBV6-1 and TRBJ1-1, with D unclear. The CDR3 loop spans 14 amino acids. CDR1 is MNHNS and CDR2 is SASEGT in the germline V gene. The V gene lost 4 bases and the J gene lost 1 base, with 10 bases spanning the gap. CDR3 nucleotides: TGTGCCAGCAGTGGAACGGGTTGGAACACTGAAGCTTTCTTT. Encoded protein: CASSGTGWNTEAFF.

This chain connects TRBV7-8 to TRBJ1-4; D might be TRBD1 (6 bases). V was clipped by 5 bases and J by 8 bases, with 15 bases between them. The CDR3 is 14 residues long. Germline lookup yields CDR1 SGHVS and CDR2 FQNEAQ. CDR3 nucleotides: TGTGCCAGCAGCCCCAGGGGATCGGAAGAAAAACTGTTTTTT. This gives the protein CASSPRGSEEKLFF.

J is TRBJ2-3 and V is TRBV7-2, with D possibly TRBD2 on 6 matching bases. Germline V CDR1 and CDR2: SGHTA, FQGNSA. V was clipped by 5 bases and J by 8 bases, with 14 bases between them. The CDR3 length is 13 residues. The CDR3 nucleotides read TGTGCCAGCAGCCGTCGGACGGAGGGTACGCAGTATTTT. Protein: CASSRRTEGTQYF.

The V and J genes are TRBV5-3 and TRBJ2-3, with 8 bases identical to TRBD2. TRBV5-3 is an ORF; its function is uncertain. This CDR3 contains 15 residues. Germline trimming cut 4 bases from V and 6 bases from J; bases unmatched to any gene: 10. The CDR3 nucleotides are TGTGCCAGAAGCCAACCACGCGGGGGGAGGGATACGCAGTATTTT. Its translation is CARSQPRGGRDTQYF.

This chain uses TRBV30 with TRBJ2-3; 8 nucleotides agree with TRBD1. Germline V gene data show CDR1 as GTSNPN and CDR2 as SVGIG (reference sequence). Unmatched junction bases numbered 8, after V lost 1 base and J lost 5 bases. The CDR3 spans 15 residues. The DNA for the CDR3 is TGTGCCTGGAGTGGGGGACAGGCTTTCGTAGATACGCAGTATTTT. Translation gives CAWSGGQAFVDTQYF.

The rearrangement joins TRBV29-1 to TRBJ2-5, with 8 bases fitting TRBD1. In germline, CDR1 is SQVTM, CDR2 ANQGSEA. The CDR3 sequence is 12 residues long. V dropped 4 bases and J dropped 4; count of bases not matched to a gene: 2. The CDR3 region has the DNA TGCAGCGTTGGCAGGGGGCCAGAGACCCAGTACTTC. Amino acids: CSVGRGPETQYF.

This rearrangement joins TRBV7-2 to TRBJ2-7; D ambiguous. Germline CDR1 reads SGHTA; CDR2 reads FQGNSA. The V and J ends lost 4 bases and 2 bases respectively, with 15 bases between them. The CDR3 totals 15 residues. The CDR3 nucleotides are TGTGCCAGCAGCTCCTTCCAGCTGGGCCCCTACGAGCAGTACTTC. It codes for CASSSFQLGPYEQYF. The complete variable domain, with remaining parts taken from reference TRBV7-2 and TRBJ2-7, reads GAGVSQSPSNKVTEKGKDVELRCDPISGHTALYWYRQSLGQGLEFLIYFQGNSAPDKSGLPSDRFSAERTGGSVSTLTIQRTQQEDSAVYLCASSSFQLGPYEQYFGPGTRLTVT.

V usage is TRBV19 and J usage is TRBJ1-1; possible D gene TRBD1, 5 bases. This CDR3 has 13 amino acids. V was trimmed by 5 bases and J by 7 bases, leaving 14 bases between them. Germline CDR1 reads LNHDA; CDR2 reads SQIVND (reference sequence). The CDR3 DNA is TGTGCCAGTAGTTTGGACATGGGCCTTGAAGCTTTCTTT. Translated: CASSLDMGLEAFF.

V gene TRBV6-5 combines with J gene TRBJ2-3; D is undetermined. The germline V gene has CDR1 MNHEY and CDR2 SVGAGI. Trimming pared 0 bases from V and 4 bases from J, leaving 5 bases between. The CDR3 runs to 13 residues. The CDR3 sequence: CASSYSGPDTQYF. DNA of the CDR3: TGTGCCAGCAGTTACTCTGGGCCAGATACGCAGTATTTT.

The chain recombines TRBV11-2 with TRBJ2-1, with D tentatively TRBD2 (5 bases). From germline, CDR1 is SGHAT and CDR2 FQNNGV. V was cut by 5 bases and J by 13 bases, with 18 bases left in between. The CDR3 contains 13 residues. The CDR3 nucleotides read TGTGCCAGCAGCCGGGGTTCTAAGAGGGCCCAGTTCTTC. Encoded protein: CASSRGSKRAQFF.